These 5 T cell receptor beta chains came from one sample sequenced in a study of T cell repertoires in cytomegalovirus infection. A single record per CDR3 protein comes from TCRdb applying MiXCR to the reads. The table has about 400,000 distinct CDR3 sequences, approximately 35% seen once. Their recognized antigens are unknown. The material sequenced was cultured PBMCs, taken from culture after CMV antigen stimulation. All receptors come from a human donor in good health (CMV status not recorded). Some clones in this sample may be carry-over from other donors' samples.

The rearrangement joins TRBV18 to TRBJ1-3; unclear D gene. The V end lost 3 bases, the J end lost 0 bases, and 12 bases lay between the germline ends. This CDR3 contains 16 residues. CDR1 and CDR2 from the germline V gene are KGHSH and LQKENI. CDR3 nucleotides: TGTGCCAGCTCACCGGGCAGGATGGACTCTGGAAACACCATATATTTT. It translates to CASSPGRMDSGNTIYF.

J is TRBJ2-5 and V is TRBV20-1; TRBD2 is a possible D gene (5 bases). The V gene lost 0 bases and the J gene lost 1 base, with 15 bases spanning the gap. From germline, CDR1 is DFQATT and CDR2 SNEGSKA (reference sequence). The length of the CDR3 is 16 residues. In DNA, the CDR3 is TGCAGTGCTAGAGATTTTTCGCGGGCGAGCCAAGAGACCCAGTACTTC. As protein: CSARDFSRASQETQYF.

This clonotype was found a few times. The chain combines TRBV5-6 with TRBJ1-6; 7 bases match TRBD1. The CDR3 covers 18 residues. Germline values: CDR1 SGHDT, CDR2 YYEEEE. The trim removed 3 bases at V and 0 bases at J, leaving 9 bases unmatched. The CDR3 bases are TGTGCCAGCAGCTCCCAGGGACAGCCGAGCTCCTATAATTCACCCCTCCACTTT. Amino acid sequence: CASSSQGQPSSYNSPLHF. Drawing the rest from reference TRBV5-6 and TRBJ1-6, the complete variable domain is DAGVTQSPTHLIKTRGQQVTLRCSPKSGHDTVSWYQQALGQGPQFIFQYYEEEERQRGNFPDRFSGHQFPNYSSELNVNALLLGDSALYLCASSSQGQPSSYNSPLHFGNGTRLTVT.

This clonotype was seen more than once but under ten times. CDR3 sequence reads: CSGQKNMNTEAFF. The CDR3 DNA is TGCAGCGGGCAGAAAAACATGAACACTGAAGCTTTCTTT. The V call is TRBV29-1, the J call TRBJ1-1; D unresolved. The CDR3 length is 13 residues. V was trimmed by 7 bases and J by 0 bases, leaving 12 bases between them. Germline V gives CDR1 SQVTM, CDR2 ANQGSEA.

The chain joins TRBV2 to TRBJ2-3; the D gene is possibly TRBD2 (6 bases). The V gene lost 2 bases and the J gene lost 4 bases, with 10 bases spanning the gap. Per the germline V gene, CDR1 is SNHLY and CDR2 is FYNNEI. The CDR3 extends over 14 amino acids. In DNA, the CDR3 is TGTGCCAGCAGTGAACTCGGAGGGCCAGATACGCAGTATTTT. Protein: CASSELGGPDTQYF.